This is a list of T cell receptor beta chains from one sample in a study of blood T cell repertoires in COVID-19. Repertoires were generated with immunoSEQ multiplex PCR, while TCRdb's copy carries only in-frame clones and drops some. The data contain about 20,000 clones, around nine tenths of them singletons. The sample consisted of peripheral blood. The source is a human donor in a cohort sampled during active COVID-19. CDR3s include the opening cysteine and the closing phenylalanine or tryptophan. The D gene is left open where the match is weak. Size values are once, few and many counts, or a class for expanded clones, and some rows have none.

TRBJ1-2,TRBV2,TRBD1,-,CASSQGTGVTGYTF,TGTGCCAGCAGCCAAGGGACAGGGGTGACTGGCTACACCTTC
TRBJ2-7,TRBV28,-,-,CASSHRLGRGGNYEQYF,TGTGCCAGCAGTCATCGACTAGGTCGCGGTGGAAACTACGAGCAGTACTTC
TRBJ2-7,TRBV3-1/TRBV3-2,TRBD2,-,CASSHGGGDYEQYF,TGTGCCAGCAGCCACGGTGGGGGGGACTACGAGCAGTACTTC
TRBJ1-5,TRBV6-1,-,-,CASSDPRYSNQPQHF,TGTGCCAGCAGTGACCCTCGTTATAGCAATCAGCCCCAGCATTTT
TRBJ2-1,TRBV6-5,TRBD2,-,CAGTSGRGYEQFF,TGTGCCGGGACTAGCGGGAGGGGTTATGAGCAGTTCTTC
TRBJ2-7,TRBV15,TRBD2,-,CATNRGGSAYEQYF,TGTGCCACCAACCGAGGCGGGAGCGCCTACGAGCAGTACTTC
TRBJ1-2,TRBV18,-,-,CASSPTTGNYGYTF,TGTGCCAGCTCACCCACGACAGGAAACTATGGCTACACCTTC
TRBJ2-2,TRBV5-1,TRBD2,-,CASIAGGSNTGELFF,TGCGCCAGCATTGCGGGAGGAAGTAACACCGGGGAGCTGTTTTTT
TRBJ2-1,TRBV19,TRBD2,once,CASSRAGTSGRTYNEQFF,TGTGCCAGTAGTCGCGCCGGGACTAGCGGGAGGACCTACAATGAGCAGTTCTTC
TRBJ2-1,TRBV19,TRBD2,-,CASSQTLAGLYNEQFF,TGTGCCAGTAGTCAGACTCTAGCGGGACTCTACAATGAGCAGTTCTTC